These 3 T cell receptor beta chains share one sample of origin, sequenced in a study of identical twins. One entry per CDR3 protein results from TCRdb running MiXCR on the 5' RACE reads. In the table there are hundreds of thousands of distinct CDR3 sequences, more than 6.5% of which are singletons. The same specimen was also included in a second study, on yellow fever vaccine responses in identical twins.

The sample consisted of PBMCs. Every receptor here comes from a woman aged 18-29 years in good health.

The rearrangement uses TRBV9 and TRBJ2-5; TRBD2 matches 12 bases. Trimming removed 0 bases from V and 1 base from J; junction bases left unmatched: 7. CDR1 and CDR2 from the germline V gene are SGDLS and YYNGEE. The CDR3 sequence is 18 residues long. CDR3 region: CASSVGLAGAQTQETQYF. DNA of the CDR3: TGTGCCAGCAGCGTAGGACTAGCGGGGGCCCAAACCCAAGAGACCCAGTACTTC.

This clonotype was found a few times. This chain uses TRBV24-1 with TRBJ2-2; D is undetermined. CDR3 size: 18 residues. Germline loops: CDR1 KGHDR, CDR2 SFDVKD. V lost 0 bases and J lost 5, with 18 bases in between. CDR3: CATSDLGVGSPGTGELFF. The CDR3 DNA sequence: TGTGCCACCAGTGATTTGGGGGTCGGATCACCAGGAACCGGGGAGCTGTTTTTT.

This clonotype appeared a few times. The V call is TRBV20-1, the J call TRBJ2-4; tentative D call: TRBD1 (5 bases). The length of the CDR3 is 14 residues. CDR1 is DFQATT, CDR2 SNEGSKA, per germline (reference sequence). V lost 2 bases, J lost 8 bases, and 16 bases lay in between. CDR3 sequence: CSARRPNRRDIQYF. CDR3 DNA: TGCAGTGCTAGACGCCCCAACAGGAGAGACATTCAGTACTTC.